The T cell receptor (beta chain) described here comes from a study of OX40 agonist ivuxolimab in advanced cancers. CDR3 length equals 15 residues. Trimming removed 1 base from V and 8 bases from J; junction bases left unmatched: 5. The V gene's germline CDR1 is SGHNT and CDR2 YENEEA. Using immunoSEQ multiplex PCR, the repertoire was profiled, and TCRdb retains in-frame clones only, with some absent. The profile shows fewer than 90,000 clones, 80% to 90% of them singletons. Here the sequenced sample was CD4+ or CD8+ T cells sorted from blood, taken in a trial of the OX40 agonist ivuxolimab. The chain links TRBV11-3 to TRBJ1-4; 9 nucleotides match TRBD1. The receptor comes from an adult with an advanced solid tumor such as melanoma, head and neck, liver or kidney cancer. As DNA, the CDR3 is TGTGCCAGCAGCTTAGGGACAGGGGTAGGGGAAAAACTGTTTTTT. Translating gives CASSLGTGVGEKLFF. Full variable domain (remainder filled in from reference TRBV11-3 and TRBJ1-4): EAGVVQSPRYKIIEKKQPVAFWCNPISGHNTLYWYLQNLGQGPELLIRYENEEAVDDSQLPKDRFSAERLKGVDSTLKIQPAELGDSAVYLCASSLGTGVGEKLFFGSGTQLSVL.